The next 4 T cell receptor beta chains were all read from a single sample in a study of blood T cells in healthy people across ages. A sample-barcoded 5' primer and a J-beta primer mix were used in a second PCR of roughly 6 to 11 cycles. TCRdb used MiXCR to reprocess the 5' RACE reads, holding one entry per CDR3 protein. The sample has roughly 800,000 distinct CDR3 sequences, about 62% seen once. The sample was blood. The receptors come from a man under 40 in good health.

The CDR3 DNA is TGCAGCGTCCCGTTAGGGGGTTCTGGGGCCAACGTCCTGACTTTC. Amino acid sequence: CSVPLGGSGANVLTF. The rearrangement uses TRBV29-1 and TRBJ2-6; tentative D call: TRBD1 (6 bases). CDR3 size: 15 residues. V was shortened by 6 bases and J by 1 base, with 13 bases between the two germline ends. Germline V gives CDR1 SQVTM, CDR2 ANQGSEA.

J is TRBJ2-1 and V is TRBV20-1; no clear D. Germline CDR1 and CDR2: DFQATT and SNEGSKA (reference sequence). The CDR3 is 11 amino acids. Trimming pared 3 bases from V and 13 bases from J, leaving 13 bases between. In nucleotides, the CDR3 is TGCAGTGCTAGTGCGACCGCGTATCAGTTCTTC. The encoded protein is CSASATAYQFF.

V gene TRBV7-8 combines with J gene TRBJ2-5; D gene ambiguous. The J call may not be correct, given that the DNA end is closer to TRBJ2-7. CDR3 size: 14 residues. Germline V gene sequence: CDR1 SGHVS, CDR2 FQNEAQ. The CDR3 DNA follows: TGTGCCAGCAGCTTAGGGCTAGTTAGGTACGAGCAGTACTTC. This gives the protein CASSLGLVRYEQYF.

The chain joins TRBV2 to TRBJ2-1, with a weak D call TRBD2 (6 bases). Germline V gives CDR1 SNHLY, CDR2 FYNNEI. Trimming shortened V by 5 bases and J by 0 bases, and 14 bases separated the two germline ends. CDR3 size: 16 residues. CDR3 sequence (DNA): TGTGCCAGCAGTCTAGCGATTTCGAGCTCCTACAATGAGCAGTTCTTC. Its protein product is CASSLAISSSYNEQFF.